This T cell receptor (beta chain) stems from a study of blood T cell repertoires in COVID-19. The CDR3 contains 15 residues. V lost 2 bases, J lost 7 bases, and 7 bases stayed unmatched. In germline, CDR1 is SGHDT, CDR2 YYEEEE. The data were produced by immunoSEQ multiplex PCR, yet TCRdb's version contains in-frame clones alone and is incomplete. The sample includes fewer than 300,000 clones, more than 75% of them seen just once. The rearrangement uses TRBV5-6 and TRBJ2-1, with TRBD2 matching over 9 bases. The origin of this receptor is a woman aged 40 to 55 who had recovered from COVID-19. Sequenced sample: peripheral blood. In DNA, the CDR3 is TGTGCCAGCAGCTTTTTGGCGGGGGGGCGAAATGAGCAGTTCTTC. It translates to CASSFLAGGRNEQFF.